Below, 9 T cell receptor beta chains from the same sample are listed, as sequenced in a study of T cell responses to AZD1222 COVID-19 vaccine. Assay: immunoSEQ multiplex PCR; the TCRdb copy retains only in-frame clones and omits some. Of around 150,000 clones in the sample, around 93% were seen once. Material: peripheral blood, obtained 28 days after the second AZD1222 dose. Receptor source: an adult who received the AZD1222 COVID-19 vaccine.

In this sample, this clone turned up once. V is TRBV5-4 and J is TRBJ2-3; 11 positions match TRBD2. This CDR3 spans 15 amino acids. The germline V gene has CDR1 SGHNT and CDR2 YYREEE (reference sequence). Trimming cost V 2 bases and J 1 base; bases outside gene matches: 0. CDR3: CASSFSGGGTDTQYF. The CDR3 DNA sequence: TGTGCCAGCAGCTTTAGCGGGGGGGGCACAGATACGCAGTATTTT.

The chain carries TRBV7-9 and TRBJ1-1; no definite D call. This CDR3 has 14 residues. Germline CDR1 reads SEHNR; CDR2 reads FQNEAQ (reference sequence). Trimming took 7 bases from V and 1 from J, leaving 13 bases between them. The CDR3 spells CASNGGGENTEAFF. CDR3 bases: TGTGCCAGCAATGGAGGCGGCGAGAACACTGAAGCTTTCTTT.

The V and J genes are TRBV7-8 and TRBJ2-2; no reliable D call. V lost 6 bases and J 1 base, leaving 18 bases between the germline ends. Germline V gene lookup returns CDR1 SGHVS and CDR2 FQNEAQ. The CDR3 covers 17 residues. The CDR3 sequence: CASRRSWVRGNTGELFF. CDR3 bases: TGTGCCAGCAGACGAAGCTGGGTTCGCGGGAACACCGGGGAGCTGTTTTTT.

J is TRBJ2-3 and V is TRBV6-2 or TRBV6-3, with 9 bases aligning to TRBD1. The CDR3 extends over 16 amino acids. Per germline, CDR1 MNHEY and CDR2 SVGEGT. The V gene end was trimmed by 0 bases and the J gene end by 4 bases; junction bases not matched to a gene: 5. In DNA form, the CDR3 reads TGTGCCAGCAGTTACTCCGGGACAGGGAACCCAGATACGCAGTATTTT. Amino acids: CASSYSGTGNPDTQYF.

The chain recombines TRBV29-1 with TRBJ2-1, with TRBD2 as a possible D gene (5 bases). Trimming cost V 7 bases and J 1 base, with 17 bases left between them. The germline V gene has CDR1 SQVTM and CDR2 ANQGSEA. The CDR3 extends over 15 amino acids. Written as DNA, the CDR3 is TGCAGCGGACGGACTGCCCGCGGGTCCTACAATGAGCAGTTCTTC. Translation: CSGRTARGSYNEQFF.

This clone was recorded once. The CDR3 region is CASSPSRDSHGYTF. The CDR3 DNA follows: TGTGCCAGCTCACCTTCTCGGGATTCCCATGGCTACACCTTC. V is TRBV18 and J is TRBJ1-2; D is undetermined. Germline lookup yields CDR1 KGHSH and CDR2 LQKENI. The CDR3 spans 14 residues. V lost 3 bases and J lost 6, with 14 bases in between. The variable domain in full, with the rest retrieved from reference TRBV18 and TRBJ1-2, is NAGVMQNPRHLVRRRGQEARLRCSPMKGHSHVYWYRQLPEEGLKFMVYLQKENIIDESGMPKERFSAEFPKEGPSILRIQQVVRGDSAAYFCASSPSRDSHGYTFGSGTRLTVV.

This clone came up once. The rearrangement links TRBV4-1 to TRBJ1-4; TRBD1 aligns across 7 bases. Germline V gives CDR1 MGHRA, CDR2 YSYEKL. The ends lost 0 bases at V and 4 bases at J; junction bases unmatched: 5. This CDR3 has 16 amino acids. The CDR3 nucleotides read TGCGCCAGCAGCCAAGAGCCGGGACAGATTAATGAAAAACTGTTTTTT. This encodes CASSQEPGQINEKLFF.

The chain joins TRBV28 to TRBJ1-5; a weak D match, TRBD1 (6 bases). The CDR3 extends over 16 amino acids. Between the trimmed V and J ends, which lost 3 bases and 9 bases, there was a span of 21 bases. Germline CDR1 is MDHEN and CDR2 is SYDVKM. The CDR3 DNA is TGTGCCAGCAGTTTTTTTTTAACAGGGCTATTGGTGCCCCAGCATTTT. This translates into CASSFFLTGLLVPQHF.

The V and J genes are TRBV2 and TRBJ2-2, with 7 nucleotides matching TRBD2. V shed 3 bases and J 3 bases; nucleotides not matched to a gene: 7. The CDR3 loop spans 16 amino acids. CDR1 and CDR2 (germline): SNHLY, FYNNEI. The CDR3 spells CASSDRAAGDTGELFF. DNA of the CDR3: TGTGCCAGCAGTGACCGGGCGGCGGGGGACACCGGGGAGCTGTTTTTT.